This T cell receptor beta chain was recovered during a study of OX40 agonist ivuxolimab in advanced cancers. Looking at the study overall: The mean age was around 56 years, ranging from 23 to 79, with about 87% of participants male.

The CDR3 consists of 14 residues. Germline assignment: CDR1 KGHSH and CDR2 LQKENI. V trimming: 7 bases; J trimming: 3 bases; junction bases outside the gene matches: 6. Here immunoSEQ multiplex PCR was the method, and the copy in TCRdb shows in-frame clones only, minus some. Counted here are about 68,000 clones, nearly 85% occurring once; the ten biggest clones make up roughly a tenth. This sequence originates from an adult with an advanced solid tumor such as melanoma, head and neck, liver or kidney cancer. V is TRBV18 and J is TRBJ2-1; 7 bases fit TRBD1. The specimen comprised CD4+ or CD8+ T cells sorted from blood, sampled in a trial of the OX40 agonist ivuxolimab. CDR3 residues: CASFRSGGYNEQFF. CDR3 coding DNA: TGTGCCAGCTTCCGGTCAGGGGGCTACAATGAGCAGTTCTTC.